This is a list of T cell receptor beta chains from one sample in a study of T cell responses to AZD1222 COVID-19 vaccine. Sequencing used immunoSEQ multiplex PCR; TCRdb keeps in-frame clones, though not all of them. This sample has about 170,000 clones; less than 95% occur once, and the top ten carry roughly 2.8%. Sequenced material: peripheral blood, taken on day 0 of AZD1222 vaccination. The origin of the receptors is an adult in good health. CDR3s include the opening cysteine and the closing phenylalanine or tryptophan. A D gene is named only where the DNA matches it firmly. The size entry is marked missing in some rows and otherwise reads once, few, many or a size class.

DNA	CDR3	V	D	size	J
TGCGCCAGCAGCCCCCCAGGGGGCGCAAGCTATGGCTACACCTTC	CASSPPGGASYGYTF	TRBV4-1	TRBD1	.	TRBJ1-2
TGCAGCGTTGGACACGCCTACGAGCAGTACTTC	CSVGHAYEQYF	TRBV29-1	.	.	TRBJ2-7
TGTGCCAGCAGCTTACGAATGACAGGGAGGAATCAGCCCCAGCATTTT	CASSLRMTGRNQPQHF	TRBV5-8	TRBD1	.	TRBJ1-5
TGTGCCAGCAGCCCACCTGGGAGGGGGAACACTGAAGCTTTCTTT	CASSPPGRGNTEAFF	TRBV5-4	.	.	TRBJ1-1
TGCGCCAGCAGCCAAGATCGACAGGGGGCATATAGCAATCAGCCCCAGCATTTT	CASSQDRQGAYSNQPQHF	TRBV4-1	TRBD1	few	TRBJ1-5
TGCAGTGCCAGTGGCGGGGGTTCACCCCTCCACTTT	CSASGGGSPLHF	TRBV20-1	.	.	TRBJ1-6
TGTGCCAGCAGCGCCGCCTGGGCCAATTCACCCCTCCACTTT	CASSAAWANSPLHF	TRBV7-8	.	.	TRBJ1-6
TGTGCCAGCAGCCCCCGGGGCGGACGTAATGAAAAACTGTTTTTT	CASSPRGGRNEKLFF	TRBV7-4	.	.	TRBJ1-4
TGTGCCAGCAGCGTAGGTGGGCAGACTGAAGCTTTCTTT	CASSVGGQTEAFF	TRBV9	.	.	TRBJ1-1
TGTGCCAGTAGTGTAACCGGGACAGGGGACGGTGAGCAGTTCTTC	CASSVTGTGDGEQFF	TRBV19	TRBD1	.	TRBJ2-1
TGTGCCAGCAGTGCCCTTCGGACAGGGGATCAGCCCCAGCATTTT	CASSALRTGDQPQHF	TRBV6-4	TRBD1	.	TRBJ1-5
TGTGCCAGCAGCTTAGAGGGGAGAACTGGTAGCTATGGCTACACCTTC	CASSLEGRTGSYGYTF	TRBV11-1	.	few	TRBJ1-2
TGCGCCAGCAGCCAAGGGGCGTCAGGGGGCGACCGGGACACCGGGGAGCTGTTTTTT	CASSQGASGGDRDTGELFF	TRBV4-1	TRBD1	.	TRBJ2-2
TGTGCCAGCAGTATGAGGGCGTTGCAGGGAGCCAACACTGAAGCTTTCTTT	CASSMRALQGANTEAFF	TRBV19	.	.	TRBJ1-1